The 17 T cell receptor beta chains reported below all come from one sample, sequenced in a study of CD8 T cells in ankylosing spondylitis. Each CDR3 protein is one row after TCRdb ran MiXCR on the 5' RACE reads. The sample lists around 180,000 distinct CDR3 sequences; about 20% were seen once. Sequencing was performed on blood, either unsorted or a sorted T cell fraction (not recorded which). The source is a male donor under 30 with ankylosing spondylitis or in good health (not recorded which).

A single count supports this clonotype. The CDR3 is CASSWTSFNEQFF. DNA for the CDR3: TGTGCCAGCAGTTGGACTAGTTTCAATGAGCAGTTCTTC. The chain combines TRBV12-3 or TRBV12-4 with TRBJ2-1; TRBD2 matches at 7 bases. The CDR3 totals 13 residues. Trimming took 4 bases from V and 6 from J; bases not matched to a gene: 3.

Ten or more counts support this clonotype. The V and J genes are TRBV2 and TRBJ2-1; TRBD2 agrees at 8 bases. Germline CDR1 SNHLY, CDR2 FYNNEI. V dropped 6 bases and J dropped 5; count of bases not matched to a gene: 12. CDR3 length: 16 residues. This CDR3 is CASRDPGLGLDNEQFF. Written as DNA, the CDR3 is TGTGCCAGCAGAGACCCGGGACTAGGACTAGACAATGAGCAGTTCTTC.

This clonotype was seen many times. The chain recombines TRBV20-1 with TRBJ1-2, with D perhaps TRBD1 (5 bases). Germline V gene sequence: CDR1 DFQATT, CDR2 SNEGSKA (reference sequence). V was cut by 4 bases and J by 8 bases, with 17 bases left in between. This CDR3 region has 13 residues. As DNA, the CDR3 is TGCAGTGCTAAAGGGACGGTCTTCTCGGGCTACACCTTC. Its translation is CSAKGTVFSGYTF.

This clonotype was counted ten times or more. The gene calls are TRBV28 and TRBJ2-1, with TRBD1 identical over 8 bases. Germline assignment: CDR1 MDHEN and CDR2 SYDVKM. V was pared by 3 bases and J by 7 bases, with 8 bases of the junction left unmatched. This CDR3 is built from 15 residues. The CDR3 DNA is TGTGCCAGCAGTTTGGGGCAGGGGGCGCTGAATGAGCAGTTCTTC. Encoded protein: CASSLGQGALNEQFF.

V and J are TRBV27 and TRBJ2-1; D is unresolved. Germline CDR1 reads MNHEY; CDR2 reads SMNVEV (reference sequence). The V and J ends lost 2 bases and 6 bases respectively, with 8 bases between them. This CDR3 has 13 residues. As DNA, the CDR3 is TGTGCCAGCAGTTTAACTAATGTCAATGAGCAGTTCTTC. It yields the protein CASSLTNVNEQFF.

This clonotype was counted ten times or more. The chain joins TRBV4-2 to TRBJ2-5, with D possibly TRBD1 on 6 matching bases. The CDR3 loop spans 13 amino acids. The germline V gene encodes CDR1 LGHNA and CDR2 YNFKEQ. Trimming pared 4 bases from V and 1 base from J, leaving 7 bases between. The CDR3, as DNA: TGTGCCAGCAGCCGGACAGCCCAAGAGACCCAGTACTTC. Amino acids: CASSRTAQETQYF.

This chain joins TRBV9 and TRBJ1-1; no firm D call. CDR1 is SGDLS and CDR2 is YYNGEE in the germline V gene. V shed 4 bases and J shed 0 bases, with 13 bases lying between them. There are 15 residues in the CDR3. The CDR3 region has the DNA TGTGCCAGCAGCCCCCGGGTAGCCATGAACACTGAAGCTTTCTTT. As protein: CASSPRVAMNTEAFF.

This clonotype was seen only once. This chain uses TRBV27 with TRBJ2-7; 10 nucleotides agree with TRBD1. CDR3 size: 14 residues. From germline, CDR1 is MNHEY and CDR2 SMNVEV (reference sequence). Trimming took 6 bases from V and 9 from J; bases not matched to a gene: 11. The CDR3 nucleotides are TGTGCCAGCAGCGGCGGGACAGGGGACACTCGGCAGTACTTC. Translating gives CASSGGTGDTRQYF.

In this sample, this clonotype turned up many times. V usage is TRBV21-1 and J usage is TRBJ2-5; TRBD1 is the table's D call and was not checked against the DNA. TRBV21-1 is reported as a pseudogene. This CDR3 region has 15 residues. Here the CDR3 DNA reads TGTGCCAGCAGCAAGCCGGGCCCTCTGTCCGAGACCCAGTACTTC. It codes for CASSKPGPLSETQYF.

This clonotype was observed many times. The chain joins TRBV10-3 to TRBJ1-2, with 10 bases lining up with TRBD1. V shed 7 bases and J 8 bases; nucleotides not matched to a gene: 13. There are 15 residues in the CDR3. From germline, CDR1 is ENHRY and CDR2 SYGVKD. CDR3 amino acids: CAINSPGQGFEGYTF. Here the CDR3 DNA reads TGTGCCATCAATAGCCCGGGACAGGGGTTTGAAGGCTACACCTTC.

This clonotype was recorded at least ten times. The rearrangement links TRBV4-1 to TRBJ1-1; no reliable D call. This CDR3 has 13 amino acids. Germline lookup yields CDR1 MGHRA and CDR2 YSYEKL. Between the trimmed V and J ends, which lost 4 bases and 7 bases, there was a span of 13 bases. The CDR3 loop is CASSLLQTLEAFF. As DNA, the CDR3 is TGCGCCAGCAGCCTCCTCCAGACACTTGAAGCTTTCTTT.

This clonotype occurred many times. CDR3 amino acids: CATSEWGSKAFF. The CDR3 nucleotides are TGTGCCACCAGCGAGTGGGGGTCCAAAGCTTTCTTT. V gene TRBV15 combines with J gene TRBJ1-1, with TRBD1 as a possible D gene (5 bases). The CDR3 consists of 12 residues. Per germline, CDR1 LNHNV and CDR2 YYDKDF (reference sequence). V shed 5 bases and J shed 9 bases, with 13 bases lying between them.

This clonotype was picked up one time. The genes are TRBV20-1 and TRBJ2-5, with 7 bases identical to TRBD2. The CDR3 has 12 amino acids. V shed 6 bases and J 2 bases; nucleotides not matched to a gene: 3. Germline values: CDR1 DFQATT, CDR2 SNEGSKA (reference sequence). The CDR3 reads CSASSGQETQYF. The CDR3 coding sequence is TGCAGTGCGAGTAGCGGGCAAGAGACCCAGTACTTC.

This clonotype was recorded many times. This chain links TRBV5-1 with TRBJ1-1; 10 bases line up with TRBD1. Germline loops: CDR1 SGHRS, CDR2 YFSETQ. The CDR3 contains 14 residues. Germline trimming cut 5 bases from V and 5 bases from J; bases unmatched to any gene: 6. CDR3 DNA: TGCGCCAGCAGACGGACAGGGGGGAGGACTGAAGCTTTCTTT. Its protein is CASRRTGGRTEAFF.

This clonotype showed up just a few times. This chain links TRBV20-1 with TRBJ1-2; 7 nucleotides line up with TRBD1. V trimming: 1 base; J trimming: 5 bases; junction bases outside the gene matches: 19. The CDR3 consists of 18 residues. In germline, CDR1 is DFQATT, CDR2 SNEGSKA (reference sequence). The CDR3 DNA follows: TGCAGTGCTAGAGTCGAGGGAGAGGGGGCGCGGATAGGGTATGGCTACACCTTC. Translating gives CSARVEGEGARIGYGYTF.

This clonotype was picked up many times. The V call is TRBV25-1, the J call TRBJ2-6; D not certain. This CDR3 comprises 13 residues. The germline gives CDR1 MGHDK, CDR2 SYGVNS. The V end was cut by 6 bases, the J end by 9 bases, with 12 bases between. The CDR3 coding sequence is TGTGCCAGCAGGAGGCTCACCGGCAACGTCCTGACTTTC. Protein product: CASRRLTGNVLTF.

At least ten counts were recorded for this clonotype. The rearrangement joins TRBV29-1 to TRBJ2-1; TRBD2 agrees at 7 bases. Germline trimming cut 0 bases from V and 1 base from J; bases unmatched to any gene: 6. The CDR3 length is 16 residues. Per the germline V gene, CDR1 is SQVTM and CDR2 is ANQGSEA. CDR3 region: CSVEDHAGESYNEQFF. CDR3 DNA sequence: TGCAGCGTTGAAGATCACGCGGGGGAATCCTACAATGAGCAGTTCTTC.